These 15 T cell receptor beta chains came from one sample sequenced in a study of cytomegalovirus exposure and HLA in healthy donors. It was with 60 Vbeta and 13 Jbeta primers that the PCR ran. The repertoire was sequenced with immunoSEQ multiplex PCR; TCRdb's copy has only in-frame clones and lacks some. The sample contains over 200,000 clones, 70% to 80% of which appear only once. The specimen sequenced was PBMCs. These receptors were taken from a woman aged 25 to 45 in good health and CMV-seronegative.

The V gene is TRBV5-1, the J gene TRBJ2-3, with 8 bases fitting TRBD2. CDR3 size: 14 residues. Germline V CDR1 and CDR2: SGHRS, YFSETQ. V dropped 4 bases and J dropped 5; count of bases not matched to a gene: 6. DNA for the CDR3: TGCGCCAGCAGCCTTCTCCTAGCGGGAGATACGCAGTATTTT. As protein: CASSLLLAGDTQYF.

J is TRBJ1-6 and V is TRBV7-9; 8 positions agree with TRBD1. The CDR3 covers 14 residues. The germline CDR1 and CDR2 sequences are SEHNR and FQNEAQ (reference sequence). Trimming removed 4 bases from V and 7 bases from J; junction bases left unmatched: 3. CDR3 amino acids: CASSSRTGNSPLHF. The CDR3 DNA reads TGTGCCAGCAGCTCCAGGACAGGGAATTCACCCCTCCACTTT.

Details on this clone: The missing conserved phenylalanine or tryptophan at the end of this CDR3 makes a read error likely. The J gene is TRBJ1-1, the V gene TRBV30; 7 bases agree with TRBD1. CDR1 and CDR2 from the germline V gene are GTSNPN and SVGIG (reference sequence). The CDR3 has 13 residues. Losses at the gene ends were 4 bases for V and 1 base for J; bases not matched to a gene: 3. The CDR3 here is CAWKDRENTEAFL. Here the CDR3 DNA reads TGTGCCTGGAAAGACAGGGAGAACACTGAAGCTTTCTTG.

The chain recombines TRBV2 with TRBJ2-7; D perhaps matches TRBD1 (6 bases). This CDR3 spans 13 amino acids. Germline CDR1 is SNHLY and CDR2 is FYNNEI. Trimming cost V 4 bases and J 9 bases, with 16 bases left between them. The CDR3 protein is CASSAGLQGGQYF. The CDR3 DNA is TGTGCCAGCAGTGCGGGGCTACAGGGCGGGCAGTACTTC.

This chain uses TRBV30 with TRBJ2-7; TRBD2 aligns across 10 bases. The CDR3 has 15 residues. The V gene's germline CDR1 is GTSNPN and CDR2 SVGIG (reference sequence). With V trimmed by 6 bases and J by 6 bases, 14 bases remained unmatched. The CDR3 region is CACGPGTSEYLEQYF. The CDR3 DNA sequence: TGTGCCTGCGGACCCGGGACTAGCGAATATCTCGAGCAGTACTTC.

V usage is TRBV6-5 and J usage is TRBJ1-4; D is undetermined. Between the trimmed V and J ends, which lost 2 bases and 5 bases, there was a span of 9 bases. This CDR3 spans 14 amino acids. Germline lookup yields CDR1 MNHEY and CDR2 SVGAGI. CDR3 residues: CASSYVTGNEKLFF. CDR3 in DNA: TGTGCCAGCAGTTACGTAACGGGAAATGAAAAACTGTTTTTT.

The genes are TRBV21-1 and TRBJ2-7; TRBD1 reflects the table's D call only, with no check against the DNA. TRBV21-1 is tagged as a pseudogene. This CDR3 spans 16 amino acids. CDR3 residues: CASSEGPPTGVHEQYF. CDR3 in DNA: TGTGCCAGCAGCGAAGGCCCCCCGACAGGGGTGCACGAGCAGTACTTC.

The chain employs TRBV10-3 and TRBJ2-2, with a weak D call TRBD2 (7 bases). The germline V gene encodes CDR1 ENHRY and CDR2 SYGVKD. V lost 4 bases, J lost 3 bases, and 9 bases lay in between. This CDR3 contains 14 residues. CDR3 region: CAISGGGDTGELFF. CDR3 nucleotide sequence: TGTGCCATCAGTGGAGGGGGGGACACCGGGGAGCTGTTTTTT.

CDR3 in amino acids: CASSPGTVTEAFF. CDR3 nucleotide sequence: TGTGCCAGCAGTCCTGGGACAGTAACTGAAGCTTTCTTT. The chain is built from TRBV7-3 and TRBJ1-1; 7 nucleotides match TRBD1. Germline-derived CDR1 and CDR2 are SGHTA and FQGTGA. V lost 6 bases to trimming and J lost 5 bases; unmatched junction nucleotides: 6. This CDR3 spans 13 amino acids.

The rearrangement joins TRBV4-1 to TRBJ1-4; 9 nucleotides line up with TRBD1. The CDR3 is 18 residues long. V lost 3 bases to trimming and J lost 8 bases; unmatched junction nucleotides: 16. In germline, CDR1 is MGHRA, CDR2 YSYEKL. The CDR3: CASSQEQGARMVHEKLFF. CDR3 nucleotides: TGCGCCAGCAGCCAGGAACAGGGGGCAAGGATGGTTCACGAAAAACTGTTTTTT.

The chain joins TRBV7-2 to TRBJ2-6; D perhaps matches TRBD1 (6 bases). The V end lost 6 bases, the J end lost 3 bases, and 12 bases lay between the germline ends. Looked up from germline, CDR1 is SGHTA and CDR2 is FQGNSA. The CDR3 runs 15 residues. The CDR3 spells CASRGAAGGANVLTF. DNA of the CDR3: TGTGCCAGCAGGGGGGCGGCAGGTGGGGCCAACGTCCTGACTTTC.

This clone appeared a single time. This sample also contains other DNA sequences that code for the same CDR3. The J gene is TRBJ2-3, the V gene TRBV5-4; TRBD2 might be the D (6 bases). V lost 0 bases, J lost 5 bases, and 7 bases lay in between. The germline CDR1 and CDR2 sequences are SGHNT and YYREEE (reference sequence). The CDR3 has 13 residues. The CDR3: CASSLAGGDTQYF. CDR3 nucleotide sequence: TGTGCCAGCAGCTTGGCCGGGGGAGATACGCAGTATTTT.

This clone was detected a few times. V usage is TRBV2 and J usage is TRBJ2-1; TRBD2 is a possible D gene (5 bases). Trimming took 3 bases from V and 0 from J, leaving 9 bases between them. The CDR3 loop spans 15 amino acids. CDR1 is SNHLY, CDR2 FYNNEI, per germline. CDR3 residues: CASSDQGSSYNEQFF. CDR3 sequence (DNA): TGTGCCAGCAGTGACCAAGGGAGCTCCTACAATGAGCAGTTCTTC.

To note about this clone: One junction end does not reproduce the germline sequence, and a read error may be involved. The CDR3 loop reads CSSSLDSNEKLFF. The CDR3 DNA sequence: TGTTCCAGCAGCTTGGACAGTAATGAAAAACTGTTTTTT. V gene TRBV7-9 combines with J gene TRBJ1-4, with D maybe TRBD1 (6 bases). Germline lookup yields CDR1 SEHNR and CDR2 FQNEAQ (reference sequence). The CDR3 has 13 residues.

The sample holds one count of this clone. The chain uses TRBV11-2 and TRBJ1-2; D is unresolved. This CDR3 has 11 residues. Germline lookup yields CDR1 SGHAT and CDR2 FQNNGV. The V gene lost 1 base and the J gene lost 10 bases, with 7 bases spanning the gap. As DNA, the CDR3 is TGTGCCAGCAGCTTAGGAGTCACCTACACCTTC. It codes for CASSLGVTYTF.